These 31 T cell receptor beta chains share one sample of origin, sequenced in a study of blood T cell repertoires in COVID-19. The method was immunoSEQ multiplex PCR; TCRdb's version includes in-frame clones alone and lacks a portion of them. The sample lists around 94,000 clones; 75% to 90% were seen once. Sample: peripheral blood. The receptors originated from a human donor in a cohort sampled during active COVID-19.

This chain connects TRBV6-1 to TRBJ2-4; D uncertain. The CDR3 is made up of 15 amino acids. V lost 2 bases, J lost 1 base, and 9 bases lay in between. Looked up from germline, CDR1 is MNHNS and CDR2 is SASEGT. The CDR3 sequence: CASSELSGAKNIQYF. As DNA, the CDR3 is TGTGCCAGCAGTGAACTCTCCGGGGCCAAAAACATTCAGTACTTC.

The rearrangement joins TRBV28 to TRBJ1-2; D is uncertain. The V and J ends lost 3 bases and 4 bases respectively, with 9 bases between them. This CDR3 has 13 residues. The germline V gene encodes CDR1 MDHEN and CDR2 SYDVKM. The CDR3 DNA follows: TGTGCCAGCAGTTTTTTAGGCGGCTATGGCTACACCTTC. It encodes CASSFLGGYGYTF.

The chain couples TRBV10-2 to TRBJ1-6; 10 bases line up with TRBD1. V lost 7 bases and J lost 13; bases outside the gene matches: 10. Germline V gene lookup returns CDR1 WSHSY and CDR2 SAAADI. The CDR3 sequence is 14 residues long. The DNA for the CDR3 is TGCGCCAGCATCCCCGGGACAGGGGTATTCCCCCTCCACTTT. This gives the protein CASIPGTGVFPLHF.

This clone is a singleton in its sample. The chain links TRBV29-1 to TRBJ2-5; D is possibly TRBD2 (5 bases). Germline V CDR1 and CDR2: SQVTM, ANQGSEA. The V end lost 4 bases, the J end lost 5 bases, and 14 bases lay between the germline ends. The CDR3 is 13 residues long. The DNA for the CDR3 is TGCAGCGTTGGGACTTCCAAGCAGGAGACCCAGTACTTC. Its protein is CSVGTSKQETQYF.

The genes are TRBV10-3 and TRBJ2-4; no clear D gene. This CDR3 is 15 amino acids long. CDR1 ENHRY and CDR2 SYGVKD come from the germline V gene. V was shortened by 3 bases and J by 2 bases, with 11 bases between the two germline ends. The CDR3, as DNA: TGTGCCATCAGTGAAGGAGAGATATCCAAAAACATTCAGTACTTC. Protein: CAISEGEISKNIQYF.

The gene calls are TRBV28 and TRBJ1-4; the D is unclear. Germline loops: CDR1 MDHEN, CDR2 SYDVKM. Trimming left V 4 bases short and J 3 bases short, with 24 bases between. The CDR3 has 19 residues. CDR3 DNA sequence: TGTGCCAGCAGTTCAATTGTGGCTTTGTCGGGTCGGGCTAATGAAAAACTGTTTTTT. Its protein is CASSSIVALSGRANEKLFF.

J is TRBJ1-4 and V is TRBV5-1; TRBD1 matches at 9 bases. The CDR3 covers 15 residues. The V gene end was trimmed by 5 bases and the J gene end by 7 bases; junction bases not matched to a gene: 9. Germline values: CDR1 SGHRS, CDR2 YFSETQ. CDR3: CASRLGDREGEKLFF. The CDR3 DNA follows: TGCGCCAGCAGACTGGGGGACAGGGAGGGTGAAAAACTGTTTTTT.

This clone turned up a few times. The chain employs TRBV19 and TRBJ2-2; 7 bases are a match to TRBD1. Trimming removed 8 bases from V and 5 bases from J; junction bases left unmatched: 14. Germline values: CDR1 LNHDA, CDR2 SQIVND (reference sequence). CDR3 length: 16 residues. The CDR3 nucleotides are TGTGCCAGTTCTCCAGATCCGGGACAGTGGACCGGGGAGCTGTTTTTT. Residues: CASSPDPGQWTGELFF. Full variable domain (remainder filled in from reference TRBV19 and TRBJ2-2): DGGITQSPKYLFRKEGQNVTLSCEQNLNHDAMYWYRQDPGQGLRLIYYSQIVNDFQKGDIAEGYSVSREKKESFPLTVTSAQKNPTAFYLCASSPDPGQWTGELFFGEGSRLTVL.

CDR3 in amino acids: CASSFGTSGYEQYF. In DNA form, the CDR3 reads TGTGCCAGCAGTTTCGGGACTAGCGGCTACGAGCAGTACTTC. The chain couples TRBV6-5 to TRBJ2-7, with TRBD2 identical over 11 bases. CDR3 length: 14 amino acids. Looked up from germline, CDR1 is MNHEY and CDR2 is SVGAGI. Unmatched junction bases numbered 2, after V lost 4 bases and J lost 3 bases.

The chain has TRBV5-1 and TRBJ2-5, with TRBD2 matching 7 bases. The CDR3 is 15 amino acids. The trim removed 3 bases at V and 4 bases at J, leaving 9 bases unmatched. Per the germline V gene, CDR1 is SGHRS and CDR2 is YFSETQ. The chain's CDR3 is CASSSPPWGGETQYF. The DNA of the CDR3 is TGCGCCAGCAGCTCCCCTCCTTGGGGGGGAGAGACCCAGTACTTC.

V gene TRBV7-9 combines with J gene TRBJ1-4; D is unresolved. Germline V gene sequence: CDR1 SEHNR, CDR2 FQNEAQ (reference sequence). The V end was cut by 0 bases, the J end by 2 bases, with 7 bases between. This CDR3 is 15 amino acids long. The CDR3 here is CASSLAEVTNEKLFF. The DNA of the CDR3 is TGTGCCAGCAGCTTAGCAGAGGTGACTAATGAAAAACTGTTTTTT.

The V call is TRBV18, the J call TRBJ2-3; the D gene is possibly TRBD1 (6 bases). Germline V gene lookup returns CDR1 KGHSH and CDR2 LQKENI. V shed 4 bases and J shed 10 bases, with 9 bases lying between them. The CDR3 spans 11 residues. CDR3 bases: TGTGCCAGCTCACTACAGGGCGCGCAGTATTTT. Translated: CASSLQGAQYF.

The rearrangement joins TRBV3-1 (or the pseudogene TRBV3-2) to TRBJ2-2; D might be TRBD1 (5 bases). This CDR3 contains 16 residues. Germline V gives CDR1 LGHDT, CDR2 YNNKEL (reference sequence). V lost 4 bases and J lost 1, with 13 bases in between. The CDR3 DNA sequence: TGTGCCAGCAGCCTAAGGGGTCTCAGGAACACCGGGGAGCTGTTTTTT. As protein: CASSLRGLRNTGELFF.

This chain joins TRBV7-8 and TRBJ2-7, with D tentatively TRBD2 (6 bases). Trimming shortened V by 4 bases and J by 0 bases, and 10 bases separated the two germline ends. This CDR3 has 14 amino acids. Germline V gene sequence: CDR1 SGHVS, CDR2 FQNEAQ. The CDR3 sequence is CASSSREFSYEQYF. The CDR3 DNA reads TGTGCCAGCAGCTCCCGGGAGTTCTCCTACGAGCAGTACTTC. Full variable domain (rest looked up from reference TRBV7-8 and TRBJ2-7): GAGVSQSPRYKVAKRGQDVALRCDPISGHVSLFWYQQALGQGPEFLTYFQNEAQLDKSGLPSDRFFAERPEGSVSTLKIQRTQQEDSAVYLCASSSREFSYEQYFGPGTRLTVT.

CDR3 protein: CASSLSGGYQPQHF. Written as DNA, the CDR3 is TGTGCCAGCAGTTTATCAGGGGGCTATCAGCCCCAGCATTTT. J is TRBJ1-5 and V is TRBV28, with 8 bases fitting TRBD1. The CDR3 runs 14 residues. J lost 5 bases, V lost 1 base, and 1 base had no gene match. Germline CDR1 is MDHEN and CDR2 is SYDVKM.

The CDR3 DNA reads TGTGCCAGCAGTCGGCCGGGACTAGCGGCGTATGAGCAGTACTTC. Translating gives CASSRPGLAAYEQYF. The chain recombines TRBV28 with TRBJ2-7; TRBD2 aligns across 11 bases. Germline V gene lookup returns CDR1 MDHEN and CDR2 SYDVKM. V lost 5 bases, J lost 7 bases, and 10 bases stayed unmatched. The CDR3 spans 15 residues.

The chain couples TRBV7-3 to TRBJ2-5, with a possible D match to TRBD2 (7 bases). The V end lost 5 bases, the J end lost 9 bases, and 13 bases lay between the germline ends. The germline V gene has CDR1 SGHTA and CDR2 FQGTGA. The CDR3 runs 12 residues. The CDR3 loop reads CASSLYGGPQYF. DNA for the CDR3: TGTGCCAGCAGCCTCTACGGGGGGCCCCAGTACTTC.

The J gene is TRBJ2-6, the V gene TRBV9; weak D call: TRBD1 (6 bases). The germline CDR1 and CDR2 sequences are SGDLS and YYNGEE. The CDR3 sequence is 18 residues long. The V end was cut by 4 bases, the J end by 0 bases, with 17 bases between. The CDR3 nucleotides read TGTGCCAGCAGCAGGCGACAGGAATTTATCTCTGGGGCCAACGTCCTGACTTTC. This translates into CASSRRQEFISGANVLTF.

J is TRBJ2-5 and V is TRBV19, with 8 positions matching TRBD2. Germline loops: CDR1 LNHDA, CDR2 SQIVND (reference sequence). The V and J ends lost 7 bases and 3 bases, in that order; junction bases with no gene match: 4. The CDR3 contains 13 residues. The CDR3 sequence: CASTPTSEETQYF. CDR3 nucleotide sequence: TGTGCCAGTACGCCGACTAGCGAAGAGACCCAGTACTTC.

The chain employs TRBV3-1 (or the pseudogene TRBV3-2) and TRBJ2-3; 9 bases align to TRBD2. Germline assignment: CDR1 LGHDT and CDR2 YNNKEL (reference sequence). The V segment lost 6 bases and the J segment 6 bases; nucleotides outside the gene matches: 7. The CDR3 is 14 residues long. In DNA form, the CDR3 reads TGTGCCAGCAGACCGACTAGCGGTGGGGATACGCAGTATTTT. Amino acids: CASRPTSGGDTQYF.

V usage is TRBV11-3 and J usage is TRBJ2-3, with a tentative D call TRBD1 (6 bases). Germline V CDR1 and CDR2: SGHNT, YENEEA. The CDR3 extends over 14 amino acids. V was clipped by 1 base and J by 3 bases, with 8 bases between them. The CDR3: CASSLGQGTDTQYF. In DNA form, the CDR3 reads TGTGCCAGCAGCTTAGGGCAGGGGACAGATACGCAGTATTTT. Filled out from reference TRBV11-3 and TRBJ2-3, the complete variable domain reads EAGVVQSPRYKIIEKKQPVAFWCNPISGHNTLYWYLQNLGQGPELLIRYENEEAVDDSQLPKDRFSAERLKGVDSTLKIQPAELGDSAVYLCASSLGQGTDTQYFGPGTRLTVL.

The chain uses TRBV10-3 and TRBJ1-2; D not certain. Germline CDR1 is ENHRY and CDR2 is SYGVKD. The CDR3 has 13 amino acids. Deletions cut 7 bases from V and 2 bases from J, with 11 bases between. The CDR3 sequence is CAITPKENYGYTF. The CDR3 nucleotides are TGTGCCATCACCCCAAAGGAGAACTATGGCTACACCTTC.

The sample holds a few counts of this clone. This chain uses TRBV7-2 with TRBJ2-5; D is possibly TRBD1 (6 bases). The ends were cut back, 5 bases at V and 5 bases at J, with 12 bases in the middle. Germline loops: CDR1 SGHTA, CDR2 FQGNSA. The CDR3 consists of 13 residues. CDR3 residues: CASSATGMETQYF. CDR3 nucleotides: TGTGCCAGCAGCGCCACAGGGATGGAGACCCAGTACTTC.

This clone was recorded once. The genes are TRBV10-2 and TRBJ1-1, with 7 bases identical to TRBD1. Germline-derived CDR1 and CDR2 are WSHSY and SAAADI. CDR3 length: 15 residues. Trimming took 6 bases from V and 1 from J; bases not matched to a gene: 8. The CDR3 region has the DNA TGCGCCAGCAGGACAGGGAATATAGCGAACACTGAAGCTTTCTTT. Encoded protein: CASRTGNIANTEAFF.

The rearrangement joins TRBV7-9 to TRBJ1-2, with D maybe TRBD1 (6 bases). The ends were cut back, 5 bases at V and 4 bases at J, with 8 bases in the middle. Germline CDR1 is SEHNR and CDR2 is FQNEAQ (reference sequence). CDR3 length: 12 amino acids. The CDR3 protein is CASSQDSYGYTF. The CDR3, as DNA: TGTGCCAGCAGCCAGGACAGCTATGGCTACACCTTC.

The genes are TRBV3-1 (or the pseudogene TRBV3-2) and TRBJ1-2; D is uncertain. This CDR3 has 14 residues. The V end was cut by 4 bases, the J end by 3 bases, with 12 bases between. In germline, CDR1 is LGHDT, CDR2 YNNKEL (reference sequence). The chain's CDR3 is CASSRRRGDYGYTF. The DNA for the CDR3 is TGTGCCAGCAGCCGCCGGCGGGGAGACTATGGCTACACCTTC.

The chain couples TRBV29-1 to TRBJ1-1, with 7 bases matching TRBD1. Germline CDR1 reads SQVTM; CDR2 reads ANQGSEA. V trimming: 2 bases; J trimming: 1 base; junction bases outside the gene matches: 13. The CDR3 is 17 amino acids. The CDR3 DNA sequence: TGCAGCGTTGAACTATCCAGGGGGAACTTCAGGAACACTGAAGCTTTCTTT. The encoded protein is CSVELSRGNFRNTEAFF.

This clone appeared a single time. The chain joins TRBV2 to TRBJ1-5; D uncertain. V dropped 5 bases and J dropped 8 bases, with 10 bases sitting between them. CDR3 length equals 12 residues. Germline V lookup: CDR1 SNHLY, CDR2 FYNNEI. The CDR3 protein is CASSTAREPQHF. CDR3 sequence (DNA): TGTGCCAGCAGTACAGCGAGGGAGCCCCAGCATTTT.

This chain links TRBV6-5 with TRBJ1-1, with D possibly matching TRBD1 (5 bases). The CDR3 has 13 residues. Germline CDR1 and CDR2: MNHEY and SVGAGI. V was shortened by 8 bases and J by 6 bases, with 16 bases between the two germline ends. Here the CDR3 DNA reads TGTGCCAGCTATGGTCTACCGGGGGCTGAAGCTTTCTTT. The encoded protein is CASYGLPGAEAFF.

The rearrangement uses TRBV11-2 and TRBJ2-7; unclear D gene. Trimming shortened V by 0 bases and J by 2 bases, and 11 bases separated the two germline ends. The length of the CDR3 is 15 residues. In germline, CDR1 is SGHAT, CDR2 FQNNGV. The CDR3: CASSLDDGPTYEQYF. In DNA, the CDR3 is TGTGCCAGCAGCTTAGATGATGGTCCTACCTACGAGCAGTACTTC.

This chain joins TRBV2 and TRBJ1-2; D is undetermined. This CDR3 comprises 12 residues. Germline V gene lookup returns CDR1 SNHLY and CDR2 FYNNEI. The ends were cut back, 3 bases at V and 0 bases at J, with 2 bases in the middle. CDR3 DNA: TGTGCCAGCAGTGACTCTAACTATGGCTACACCTTC. Encoded protein: CASSDSNYGYTF.